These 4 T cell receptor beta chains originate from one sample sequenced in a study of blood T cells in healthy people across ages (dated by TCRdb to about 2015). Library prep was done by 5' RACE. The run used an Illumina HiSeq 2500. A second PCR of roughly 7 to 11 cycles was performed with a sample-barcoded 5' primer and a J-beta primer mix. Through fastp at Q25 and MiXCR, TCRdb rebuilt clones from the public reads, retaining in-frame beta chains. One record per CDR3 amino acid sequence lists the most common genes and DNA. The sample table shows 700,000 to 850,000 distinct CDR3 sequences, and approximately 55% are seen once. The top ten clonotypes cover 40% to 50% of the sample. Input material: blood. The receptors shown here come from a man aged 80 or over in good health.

The CDR3 loop reads CASSLDDGDTQYF. DNA for the CDR3: TGTGCCAGCAGCTTAGATGACGGAGATACGCAGTATTTT. The chain couples TRBV11-3 to TRBJ2-3; D uncertain. Germline CDR1 reads SGHNT; CDR2 reads YENEEA. V was shortened by 0 bases and J by 5 bases, with 6 bases between the two germline ends. The CDR3 consists of 13 residues.

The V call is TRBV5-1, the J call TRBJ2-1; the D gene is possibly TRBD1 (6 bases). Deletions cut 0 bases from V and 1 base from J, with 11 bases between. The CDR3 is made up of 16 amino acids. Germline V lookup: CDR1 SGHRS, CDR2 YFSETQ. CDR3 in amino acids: CASSLAIDRSYNEQFF. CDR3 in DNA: TGCGCCAGCAGCTTGGCCATCGACAGGTCCTACAATGAGCAGTTCTTC.

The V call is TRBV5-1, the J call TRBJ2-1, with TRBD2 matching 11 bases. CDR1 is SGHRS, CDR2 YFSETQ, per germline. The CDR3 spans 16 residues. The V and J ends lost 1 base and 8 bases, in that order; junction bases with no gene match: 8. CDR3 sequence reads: CASSLTTSGSRDEQFF. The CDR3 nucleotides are TGCGCCAGCAGCTTGACAACTAGCGGGAGTAGAGATGAGCAGTTCTTC.

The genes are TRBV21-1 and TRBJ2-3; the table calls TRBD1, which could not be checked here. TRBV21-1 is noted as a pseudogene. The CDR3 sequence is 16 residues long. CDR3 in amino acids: CASSKKDRGRTDTQYF. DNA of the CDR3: TGTGCCAGCAGCAAAAAGGACAGGGGGCGCACAGATACGCAGTATTTT.